This entry concerns a single T cell receptor (beta chain). Its antigen is still unknown. Time point specified: newly diagnosed GD, antithyroid drugs for less than 3 months. Researchers made the TCR library from RNA that was extracted from PBMCs. Investigators report Graves' disease was diagnosed under American Thyroid Association guidelines. Assembly of TCR beta libraries relied on iRepertoire HTBI primers together with Arm-PCR of CDR3 regions. Source study methods: Overall, samples carried 62 TRBV and 14 TRBJ segments. MiXCR, applied by TCRdb to the multiplex PCR reads, yields one record per CDR3 protein. The V and J calls follow TCRdb's processing rather than the paper's. The data show 410,000 or so distinct CDR3 sequences, around 14% seen once. This CDR3 is built from 20 residues. V was clipped by 3 bases and J by 7 bases; unmatched bases: 17. Germline V gene sequence: CDR1 SGHTA, CDR2 FQGNSA. The sample belongs to a study of regulatory T cells in long-lasting Graves disease. Regarding the study as a whole: TRBV28, TRBJ1-2 and TRBJ2-5 emerged as the favored segments in persistent disease.

This sample was shared with a second study, whose subject was T cells in Graves' hyperthyroidism and ophthalmopathy.

The receptor's source is a woman in her thirties with Graves disease. Sequencing used peripheral blood mononuclear cells (PBMCs), obtained at new diagnosis, from a patient treated with antithyroid drugs. This rearrangement joins TRBV7-2 to TRBJ2-1, with TRBD2 matching over 14 bases. The CDR3 DNA is TGTGCCAGCAGCTTCCGCACGTCCTGGGGACTAGCGGGAGTAGGAAATGAGCAGTTCTTC. Residues: CASSFRTSWGLAGVGNEQFF.